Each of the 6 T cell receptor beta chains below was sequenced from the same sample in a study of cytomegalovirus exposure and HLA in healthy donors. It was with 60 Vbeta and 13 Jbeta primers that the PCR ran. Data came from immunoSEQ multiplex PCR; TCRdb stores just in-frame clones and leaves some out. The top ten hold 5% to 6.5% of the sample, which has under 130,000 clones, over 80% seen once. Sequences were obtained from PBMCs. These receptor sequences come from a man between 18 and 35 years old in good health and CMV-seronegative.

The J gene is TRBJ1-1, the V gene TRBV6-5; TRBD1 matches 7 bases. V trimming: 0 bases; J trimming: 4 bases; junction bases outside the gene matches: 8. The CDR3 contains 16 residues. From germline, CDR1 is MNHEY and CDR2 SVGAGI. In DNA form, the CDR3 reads TGTGCCAGCAGTTACTCAGGGGGATCAGGGGGCACTGAAGCTTTCTTT. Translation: CASSYSGGSGGTEAFF.

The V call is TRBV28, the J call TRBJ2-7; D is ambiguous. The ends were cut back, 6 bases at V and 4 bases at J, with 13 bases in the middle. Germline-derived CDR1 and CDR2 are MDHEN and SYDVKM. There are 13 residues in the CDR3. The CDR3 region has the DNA TGTGCCAGCAGGCCCCAGACTTTGTACGAGCAGTACTTC. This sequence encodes CASRPQTLYEQYF.

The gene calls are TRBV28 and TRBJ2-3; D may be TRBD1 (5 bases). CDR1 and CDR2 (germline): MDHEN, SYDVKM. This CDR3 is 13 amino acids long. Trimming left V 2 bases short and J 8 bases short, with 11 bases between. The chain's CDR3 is CASSLLSQGTQYF. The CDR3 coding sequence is TGTGCCAGCAGTTTACTCAGTCAGGGTACGCAGTATTTT.

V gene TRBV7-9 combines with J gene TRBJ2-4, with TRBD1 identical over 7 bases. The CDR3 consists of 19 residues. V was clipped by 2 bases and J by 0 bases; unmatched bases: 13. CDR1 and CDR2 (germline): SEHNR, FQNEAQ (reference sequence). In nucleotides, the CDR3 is TGTGCCAGCAGCTTAACAGGGGAGAGGGGCTTCTCAGCCAAAAACATTCAGTACTTC. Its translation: CASSLTGERGFSAKNIQYF.

CDR3: CASSYSGSTYEQYF. CDR3 in DNA: TGTGCCAGCAGCTATAGCGGGAGTACCTACGAGCAGTACTTC. V gene TRBV11-2 combines with J gene TRBJ2-7, with 9 bases identical to TRBD2. This CDR3 has 14 residues. Trimming took 4 bases from V and 2 from J; bases not matched to a gene: 3. Germline lookup yields CDR1 SGHAT and CDR2 FQNNGV. Based on the CDR3 plus reference TRBV11-2 and TRBJ2-7, the full variable domain is EAGVAQSPRYKIIEKRQSVAFWCNPISGHATLYWYQQILGQGPKLLIQFQNNGVVDDSQLPKDRFSAERLKGVDSTLKIQPAKLEDSAVYLCASSYSGSTYEQYFGPGTRLTVT.

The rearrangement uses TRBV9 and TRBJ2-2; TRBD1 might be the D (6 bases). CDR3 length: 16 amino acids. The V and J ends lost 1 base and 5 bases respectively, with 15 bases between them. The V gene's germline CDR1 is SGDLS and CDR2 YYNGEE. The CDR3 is CASSVYRDIQTGELFF. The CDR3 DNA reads TGTGCCAGCAGCGTATACCGGGACATTCAAACCGGGGAGCTGTTTTTT.